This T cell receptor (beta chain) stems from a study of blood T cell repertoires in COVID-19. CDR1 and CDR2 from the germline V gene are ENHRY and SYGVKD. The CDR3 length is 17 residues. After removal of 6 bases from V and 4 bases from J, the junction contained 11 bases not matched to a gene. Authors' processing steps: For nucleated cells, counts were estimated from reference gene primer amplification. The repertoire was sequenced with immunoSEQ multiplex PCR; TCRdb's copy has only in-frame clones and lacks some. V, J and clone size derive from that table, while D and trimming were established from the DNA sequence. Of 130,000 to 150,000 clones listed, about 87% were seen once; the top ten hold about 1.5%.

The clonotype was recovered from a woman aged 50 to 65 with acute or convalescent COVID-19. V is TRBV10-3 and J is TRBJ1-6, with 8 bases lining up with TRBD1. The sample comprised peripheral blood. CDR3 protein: CAIRPDRGGGYNSPLHF. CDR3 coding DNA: TGTGCCATCAGACCAGACAGGGGAGGGGGATATAATTCACCCCTCCACTTT.